What follows are 21 T cell receptor beta chains derived from one specimen sequenced in a study of shared clonotypes between healthy human individuals. TCRdb's copy holds only in-frame clones and misses some; the assay was immunoSEQ multiplex PCR. The repertoire holds 500,000 or so clones, with around 95% as singletons. Material for sequencing was naive CD4+ T cells sorted from blood. Subset defined: CD45RA+ positively selected. These receptors came from a woman in her 30s in good health.

This chain links TRBV4-1 with TRBJ2-7, with 7 bases identical to TRBD2. Trimming at V came to 4 bases and at J to 5 bases, leaving 5 bases not matched to a gene. CDR3 length: 13 amino acids. The germline V gene encodes CDR1 MGHRA and CDR2 YSYEKL. DNA of the CDR3: TGCGCCAGCAGCCCTGACGGGAGGAACGAGCAGTACTTC. Amino acids: CASSPDGRNEQYF.

This chain connects TRBV10-2 to TRBJ1-2, with D perhaps matching TRBD1 (6 bases). Trimming removed 2 bases at V and 4 bases at J, with 14 bases between. The CDR3 consists of 15 residues. Per the germline V gene, CDR1 is WSHSY and CDR2 is SAAADI. CDR3 residues: CASSEPGVGGYGYTF. In DNA, the CDR3 is TGCGCCAGCAGTGAGCCAGGGGTCGGTGGCTATGGCTACACCTTC.

The chain recombines TRBV30 with TRBJ2-7; possible D gene TRBD1, 6 bases. V was pared by 5 bases and J by 0 bases, with 11 bases between. The CDR3 is made up of 13 amino acids. Germline lookup yields CDR1 GTSNPN and CDR2 SVGIG (reference sequence). For the CDR3, the DNA is TGTGCCTGGCTCCGGGACAACTCCTACGAGCAGTACTTC. Encoded protein: CAWLRDNSYEQYF.

The chain employs TRBV29-1 and TRBJ1-5, with 10 bases aligning to TRBD1. The CDR3 is made up of 14 amino acids. V lost 6 bases to trimming and J lost 4 bases; unmatched junction nucleotides: 6. CDR1 SQVTM and CDR2 ANQGSEA come from the germline V gene. For the CDR3, the DNA is TGCAGCGTCGCAGGGGGACAGGGGAATCAGCCCCAGCATTTT. It codes for CSVAGGQGNQPQHF.

This clone was detected once. The chain joins TRBV18 to TRBJ1-4; 8 nucleotides match TRBD1. The CDR3 sequence is 13 residues long. The germline CDR1 and CDR2 sequences are KGHSH and LQKENI. With 2 bases clipped from V and 7 bases from J, the junction kept 0 bases outside the gene matches. CDR3 DNA: TGTGCCAGCTCACCAGGGACAGGTGAAAAACTGTTTTTT. This gives the protein CASSPGTGEKLFF. Filled out from reference TRBV18 and TRBJ1-4, the complete variable domain reads NAGVMQNPRHLVRRRGQEARLRCSPMKGHSHVYWYRQLPEEGLKFMVYLQKENIIDESGMPKERFSAEFPKEGPSILRIQQVVRGDSAAYFCASSPGTGEKLFFGSGTQLSVL.

The chain carries TRBV29-1 and TRBJ1-5; no clear D gene. Between the trimmed V and J ends, which lost 4 bases and 0 bases, there was a span of 4 bases. Germline V gene sequence: CDR1 SQVTM, CDR2 ANQGSEA. The CDR3 has 12 amino acids. The CDR3 DNA is TGCAGCGTTGCAGATAGCAATCAGCCCCAGCATTTT. Protein: CSVADSNQPQHF.

The chain employs TRBV2 and TRBJ2-2; D possibly uses TRBD1 or TRBD2 (5 bases each). CDR3 length: 14 residues. Germline CDR1 is SNHLY and CDR2 is FYNNEI. With 6 bases removed from V and 4 bases from J, the gap between germline ends came to 12 bases. CDR3 bases: TGTGCCAGCAGGAGGGGTCTGGGCACCGGGGAGCTGTTTTTT. This codes for CASRRGLGTGELFF.

This sequence joins TRBV7-2 and TRBJ1-1, with D maybe TRBD1 (6 bases). V dropped 5 bases and J dropped 3 bases, with 16 bases sitting between them. This CDR3 region has 15 residues. Germline-derived CDR1 and CDR2 are SGHTA and FQGNSA. CDR3 in DNA: TGTGCCAGCAGCCTAGGGGGGACAAGCCACACTGAAGCTTTCTTT. Translating it yields CASSLGGTSHTEAFF.

The rearrangement links TRBV4-2 to TRBJ1-3; D perhaps matches TRBD1 (5 bases). V was shortened by 0 bases and J by 0 bases, with 24 bases between the two germline ends. Germline assignment: CDR1 LGHNA and CDR2 YNFKEQ. The CDR3 contains 21 residues. The CDR3 loop is CASSQEPRRLRDFYSGNTIYF. The CDR3 DNA reads TGTGCCAGCAGCCAAGAGCCCCGGCGCCTCCGGGACTTCTACTCTGGAAACACCATATATTTT.

The V and J genes are TRBV28 and TRBJ2-2; 9 nucleotides align to TRBD1. Germline values: CDR1 MDHEN, CDR2 SYDVKM. CDR3 length: 14 amino acids. J lost 5 bases, V lost 6 bases, and 4 bases had no gene match. CDR3 bases: TGTGCCAGCAGGGGGACAGGGACAACCGGGGAGCTGTTTTTT. Translated, it gives CASRGTGTTGELFF.

This clone appeared once. The chain has TRBV19 and TRBJ1-5; 12 positions agree with TRBD1. This CDR3 is built from 17 residues. The V gene's germline CDR1 is LNHDA and CDR2 SQIVND (reference sequence). V lost 5 bases to trimming and J lost 4 bases; unmatched junction nucleotides: 9. CDR3 DNA sequence: TGTGCCAGTAGTGCCGGGACAGGGGGCTGGGTTAATCAGCCCCAGCATTTT. Protein product: CASSAGTGGWVNQPQHF.

This clone was counted once. V gene TRBV18 combines with J gene TRBJ2-7, with D possibly being TRBD2 (6 bases). Trimming left V 3 bases short and J 0 bases short, with 12 bases between. This CDR3 is built from 15 residues. The V gene's germline CDR1 is KGHSH and CDR2 LQKENI. The CDR3 DNA reads as TGTGCCAGCTCACCGCCGGGACTGAGCTCCTACGAGCAGTACTTC. It translates to CASSPPGLSSYEQYF.

The V call is TRBV5-1, the J call TRBJ2-7, with 14 bases that match TRBD2. V trimming: 3 bases; J trimming: 4 bases; junction bases outside the gene matches: 3. CDR1 and CDR2 from the germline V gene are SGHRS and YFSETQ. The CDR3 length is 15 residues. The CDR3, as DNA: TGCGCCAGCAGCTACGGGACTAGCGGGGGTTACGAGCAGTACTTC. Its protein is CASSYGTSGGYEQYF.

The rearrangement links TRBV14 to TRBJ1-5, with D perhaps TRBD1 (5 bases). V gave up 1 base and J gave up 3 bases, with 7 bases separating them. CDR3 length: 14 residues. Germline V CDR1 and CDR2: SGHDN, FVKESK. The CDR3 DNA is TGTGCCAGCAGCCAAGTGGGGGTCAATCAGCCCCAGCATTTT. The encoded protein is CASSQVGVNQPQHF.

The chain is built from TRBV6-6 and TRBJ1-4; 9 bases are shared with TRBD1. CDR3 length: 14 residues. Per germline, CDR1 MNHNY and CDR2 SVGAGI (reference sequence). Trimming removed 0 bases from V and 8 bases from J; junction bases left unmatched: 1. This CDR3 reads CASSYSGTGEKLFF. CDR3 in DNA: TGTGCCAGCAGTTACTCCGGGACAGGGGAAAAACTGTTTTTT.

This chain links TRBV28 with TRBJ1-2, with D hard to call. Germline V gives CDR1 MDHEN, CDR2 SYDVKM. The CDR3 is 15 amino acids. The V gene lost 2 bases and the J gene lost 4 bases, with 14 bases spanning the gap. The CDR3 sequence is CASSLRPDGSYGYTF. The CDR3 DNA sequence: TGTGCCAGCAGTTTACGACCGGACGGGTCCTATGGCTACACCTTC.

J is TRBJ1-1 and V is TRBV10-3, with a weak D call TRBD1 (5 bases). The V end was cut by 6 bases, the J end by 12 bases, with 26 bases between. Germline loops: CDR1 ENHRY, CDR2 SYGVKD. This CDR3 comprises 15 residues. The CDR3 protein is CAISRGSLQESETFF. The CDR3 bases are TGTGCCATCAGCCGAGGCTCGTTACAGGAGTCCGAGACTTTCTTT.

J is TRBJ2-7 and V is TRBV10-3; D is unresolved. Trimming stripped 7 bases from V and 3 bases from J, with 16 bases between. The germline V gene has CDR1 ENHRY and CDR2 SYGVKD. The CDR3 extends over 14 amino acids. CDR3 sequence (DNA): TGTGCCATCACCGACGGTCAACCCAACTACGAGCAGTACTTC. It yields the protein CAITDGQPNYEQYF.

The CDR3 region is CASSPLGGQETQYF. The DNA of the CDR3 is TGTGCCAGCTCACCACTCGGGGGCCAAGAGACCCAGTACTTC. The rearrangement joins TRBV18 to TRBJ2-5; the D gene is possibly TRBD2 (6 bases). Looked up from germline, CDR1 is KGHSH and CDR2 is LQKENI. This CDR3 is 14 amino acids long. Trimming pared 1 base from V and 1 base from J, leaving 7 bases between.

This rearrangement joins TRBV5-1 to TRBJ2-1, with 9 bases identical to TRBD2. The CDR3 extends over 16 amino acids. Germline values: CDR1 SGHRS, CDR2 YFSETQ. J was trimmed by 5 bases and V by 4 bases; bases with no gene match: 10. The CDR3 sequence is CASSPLAGTNNNEQFF. CDR3 bases: TGCGCCAGCAGCCCTCTAGCGGGAACGAATAACAATGAGCAGTTCTTC.

The rearrangement uses TRBV6-1 and TRBJ2-6; D call uncertain. Germline V gene sequence: CDR1 MNHNS, CDR2 SASEGT. This CDR3 has 14 amino acids. V shed 10 bases and J shed 0 bases, with 10 bases lying between them. CDR3 loop: CATHKPSGANVLTF. CDR3 coding DNA: TGTGCCACCCATAAACCCTCTGGGGCCAACGTCCTGACTTTC.